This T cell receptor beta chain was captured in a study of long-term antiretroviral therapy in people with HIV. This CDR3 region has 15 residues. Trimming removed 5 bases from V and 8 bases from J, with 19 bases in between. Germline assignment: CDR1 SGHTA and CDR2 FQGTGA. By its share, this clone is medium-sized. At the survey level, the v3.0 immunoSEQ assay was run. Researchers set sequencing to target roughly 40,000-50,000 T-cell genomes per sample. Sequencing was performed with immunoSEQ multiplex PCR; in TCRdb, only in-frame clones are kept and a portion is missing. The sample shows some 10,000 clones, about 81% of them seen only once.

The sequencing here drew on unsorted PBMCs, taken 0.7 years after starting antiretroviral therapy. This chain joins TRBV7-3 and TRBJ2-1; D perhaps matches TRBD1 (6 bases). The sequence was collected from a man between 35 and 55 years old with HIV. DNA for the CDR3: TGTGCCAGCAGCCCCGCCGACAGGAGTGTCGATGAGCAGTTCTTC. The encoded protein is CASSPADRSVDEQFF.